This paragraph covers one T cell receptor beta chain sequence. This clone was detected only once. It has no known antigen specificity. A read error may account for a junction end that differs from germline. The library came from the immunoSEQ multiplex PCR assay. The table comes from immuneACCESS by way of TCRdb, which keeps in-frame sequences with V and J called. Part of the clones is missing from these tables; in studies checked, under half for an unresolved V gene and the rest for unknown reasons. The sample has 90,000 or so clones on record, 70% to 90% of them singletons. The ten top clones hold 15% to 20% of the sample. This record belongs to a study of control samples from healthy donors and cancer patients (dated by TCRdb to 2018 to 2021). The CDR3, from cysteine to phenylalanine, totals 15 residues. Left in the record is the CDR3 DNA by itself, 45 bases read in frame from the first base. For CDR1 and CDR2, the germline V gene lists SGHRS and YFSETQ.

Material for sequencing was blood. The rearrangement joined TRBV5-1 to TRBJ2-2; the junction holds 8 bases that match TRBD1. The origin of this receptor is a young man in good health. Here is the DNA: TGCGCCAGCAGCCCCCGGACAGGGAACACCGAGGAGCTGTTTTTT. This yields the protein CASSPRTGNTEELFF.